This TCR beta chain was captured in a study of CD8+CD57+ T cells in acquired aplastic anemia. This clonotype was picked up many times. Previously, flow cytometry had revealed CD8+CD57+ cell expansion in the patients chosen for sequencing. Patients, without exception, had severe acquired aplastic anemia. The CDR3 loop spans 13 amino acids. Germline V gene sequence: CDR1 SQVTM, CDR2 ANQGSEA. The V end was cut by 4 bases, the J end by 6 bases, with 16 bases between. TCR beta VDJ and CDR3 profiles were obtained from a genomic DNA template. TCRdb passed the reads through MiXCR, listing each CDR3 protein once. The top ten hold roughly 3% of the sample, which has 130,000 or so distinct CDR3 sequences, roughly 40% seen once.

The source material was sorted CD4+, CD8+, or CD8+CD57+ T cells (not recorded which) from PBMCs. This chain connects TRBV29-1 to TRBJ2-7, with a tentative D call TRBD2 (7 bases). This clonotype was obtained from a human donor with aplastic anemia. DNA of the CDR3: TGCAGCGTTGTACATCGCGGGGGCACCGAGCAGTACTTC. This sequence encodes CSVVHRGGTEQYF.